Each of the 11 T cell receptor beta chains below was sequenced from the same sample in a study of T cell responses to AZD1222 COVID-19 vaccine. Generated by immunoSEQ multiplex PCR, the TCRdb table keeps only in-frame clones and is missing some. This table has roughly 140,000 clones, about nine tenths appearing once. Material: peripheral blood, obtained on day 0 of AZD1222 vaccination. The origin of the receptors is an adult in good health.

V is TRBV10-3 and J is TRBJ2-5, with a weak D call TRBD2 (5 bases). The CDR3 loop spans 15 amino acids. Trimming took off 0 bases at V and 8 bases at J, with 16 bases between the two ends. The germline CDR1 and CDR2 sequences are ENHRY and SYGVKD. In nucleotides, the CDR3 is TGTGCCATCAGTGAGTCGAAGGCGACTACGGCAACCCAGTACTTC. Translation gives CAISESKATTATQYF.

This rearrangement joins TRBV12-2 to TRBJ2-7. TRBV12-2 is termed a pseudogene. This CDR3 is built from 14 residues. CDR3 in DNA: TGTGCAAGTCGCTTTGGGTTTGGGGGGCACGAGCAGTACTTC. Translated: CASRFGFGGHEQYF.

J is TRBJ2-1 and V is TRBV11-2; D call uncertain. The V end lost 0 bases, the J end lost 10 bases, and 7 bases lay between the germline ends. Per germline, CDR1 SGHAT and CDR2 FQNNGV. The CDR3 is made up of 12 amino acids. The CDR3 region is CASSLDRIEQFF. CDR3 coding DNA: TGTGCCAGCAGCTTAGACCGTATCGAGCAGTTCTTC.

The CDR3 here is CASSQEEGSNQPQHF. CDR3 nucleotides: TGCGCCAGCAGCCAAGAGGAAGGTAGCAATCAGCCCCAGCATTTT. This rearrangement joins TRBV4-1 to TRBJ1-5; D uncertain. The CDR3 is 15 residues long. Looked up from germline, CDR1 is MGHRA and CDR2 is YSYEKL. V lost 0 bases, J lost 0 bases, and 6 bases lay in between.

This chain connects TRBV9 to TRBJ2-1; the match to TRBD2 covers 12 bases. The CDR3 is 17 amino acids. Germline lookup yields CDR1 SGDLS and CDR2 YYNGEE. Trimming at V came to 4 bases and at J to 4 bases, leaving 9 bases not matched to a gene. CDR3 DNA sequence: TGTGCCAGCAGCCCCCTAGCGGGAGGGATAGGGTACAATGAGCAGTTCTTC. Protein sequence: CASSPLAGGIGYNEQFF.

The J gene is TRBJ1-6, the V gene TRBV4-3; 7 nucleotides align to TRBD1. The CDR3 covers 15 residues. V lost 0 bases, J lost 9 bases, and 5 bases stayed unmatched. CDR1 LGHNA and CDR2 YSLEER come from the germline V gene. Here the CDR3 reads CASSQDYRGSSPLHF. The CDR3 DNA follows: TGCGCCAGCAGCCAAGACTACAGGGGAAGTTCACCCCTCCACTTT.

This chain connects TRBV4-3 to TRBJ1-5; the D gene is possibly TRBD1 (6 bases). The CDR3 length is 17 residues. V was cut by 0 bases and J by 3 bases, with 15 bases left in between. Germline CDR1 is LGHNA and CDR2 is YSLEER. CDR3 sequence: CASSQEFAQGYNQPQHF. The CDR3 DNA reads as TGCGCCAGCAGCCAAGAATTTGCACAGGGATACAATCAGCCCCAGCATTTT.

This clone was counted once. The gene calls are TRBV29-1 and TRBJ2-2, with D perhaps given as TRBD1 or TRBD2 (6 bases each). V lost 8 bases, J lost 4 bases, and 11 bases lay in between. The length of the CDR3 is 12 residues. Germline-derived CDR1 and CDR2 are SQVTM and ANQGSEA. CDR3 DNA: TGCAGCTTCGGGGGCGGCACCGGGGAGCTGTTTTTT. It encodes CSFGGGTGELFF.

The CDR3 loop reads CASSLRNRYNEQFF. The CDR3 coding sequence is TGTGCCAGCAGCCTTAGAAACCGATACAATGAGCAGTTCTTC. The V call is TRBV3-1 (or the pseudogene TRBV3-2), the J call TRBJ2-1; no clear D gene. V gave up 4 bases and J gave up 4 bases, with 11 bases separating them. The CDR3 loop spans 14 amino acids. In germline, CDR1 is LGHDT, CDR2 YNNKEL (reference sequence).

Only a few counts were recorded for this clone. The genes are TRBV4-3 and TRBJ2-3; D possibly corresponds to TRBD1 (5 bases). Trimming shortened V by 1 base and J by 2 bases, and 10 bases separated the two germline ends. Germline CDR1 and CDR2: LGHNA and YSLEER. CDR3 length: 15 amino acids. In DNA, the CDR3 is TGCGCCAGCAGCCAAGGGGGCGCACACACAGATACGCAGTATTTT. This gives the protein CASSQGGAHTDTQYF.

The chain couples TRBV2 to TRBJ1-6, with TRBD1 matching over 8 bases. Germline V gives CDR1 SNHLY, CDR2 FYNNEI. The CDR3 contains 19 residues. Trimming removed 1 base from V and 12 bases from J; junction bases left unmatched: 20. As DNA, the CDR3 is TGTGCCAGCAGTGAAGTTACGTCTGGGACAGGACGGGGGTTGGGACCCCTCCACTTT. Amino acid sequence: CASSEVTSGTGRGLGPLHF. Supplemented by reference TRBV2 and TRBJ1-6, the full variable domain reads EPEVTQTPSHQVTQMGQEVILRCVPISNHLYFYWYRQILGQKVEFLVSFYNNEISEKSEIFDDQFSVERPDGSNFTLKIRSTKLEDSAMYFCASSEVTSGTGRGLGPLHFGNGTRLTVT.